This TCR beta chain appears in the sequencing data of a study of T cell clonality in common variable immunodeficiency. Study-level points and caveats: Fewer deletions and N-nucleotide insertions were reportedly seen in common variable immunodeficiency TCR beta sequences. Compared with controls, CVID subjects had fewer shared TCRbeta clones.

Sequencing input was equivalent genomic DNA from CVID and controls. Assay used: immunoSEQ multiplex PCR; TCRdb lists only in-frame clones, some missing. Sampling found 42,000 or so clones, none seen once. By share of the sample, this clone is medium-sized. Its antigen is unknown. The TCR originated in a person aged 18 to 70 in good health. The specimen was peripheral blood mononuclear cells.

CDR3 protein: CSARASPGYGYTF. The covered CDR3 bases are TGCAGTGCTAGAGCCTCACCAGGCTATGGC. J is TRBJ1-2 and V is TRBV20-1; D remains unclear. The read ends 3 residues early relative to the CDR3; the germline J gene fills the gap. Trimming took 1 base from V and 4 from J, leaving 10 bases between them. Germline lookup yields CDR1 DFQATT and CDR2 SNEGSKA (reference sequence). CDR3 length: 13 residues.